Listed below are T cell receptor beta chains from one sample, sequenced in a study of metastatic and nonmetastatic thyroid tumors. TCRdb reanalyzed the PCR reads with MiXCR. The sample carries some 22,000 clones, 15% to 20% recorded once. The sequenced sample consisted of blood. The receptors come from a male donor with papillary thyroid cancer or a benign thyroid nodule (not recorded which). Some clones in this sample may be carry-over from other donors' samples. The CDR3 runs from the conserved cysteine through the conserved F or W. D genes are given only for firm matches. Not all rows give a size; the values are once, few, many and, for expanded clones, a class.

>TRBV20-1|TRBD1|TRBJ1-3|medium-sized
TGCAGTGCTAGAGGAGAGGCCAGGACAGGTATCTCTGGAAACACCATATATTTT
CSARGEARTGISGNTIYF
>TRBV6-1|-|TRBJ1-5|-
TGTGCCAGCAGCGACAAGTATAGCAATCAGCCCCAGCATTTT
CASSDKYSNQPQHF
>TRBV19|TRBD1|TRBJ1-2|medium-sized
TGTGCCAGTACCCCGACAGGGGGGGCTCTCTATGGCTACACCTTC
CASTPTGGALYGYTF
>TRBV20-1|-|TRBJ2-2|-
TGCAGTGCTAGTAGGGGGGCGATGAGGACCGGGGAGCTGTTTTTT
CSASRGAMRTGELFF
>TRBV6-4|-|TRBJ1-1|many
TGTGCCAGCAGTGACTCACAGAGCACTGAAGCTTTCTTT
CASSDSQSTEAFF
>TRBV5-6|TRBD2|TRBJ2-7|many
TGTGCCAGCAGCCAAGATAGGACTAGCGCCTACGAGCAGTACTTC
CASSQDRTSAYEQYF
>TRBV20-1|-|TRBJ1-2|once
TGCAGTTGGGCCAGAGGGACAAATGGCTACACCTTC
CSWARGTNGYTF
>TRBV6-2/TRBV6-3|-|TRBJ1-6|-
TGTGCCAGCAGTCCTGGCAGCTCACCCCTCCACTTT
CASSPGSSPLHF
>TRBV7-2|-|TRBJ1-1|many
TGTGCCACCTTAGGGGTGGTGAACACTGAAGCTTTCTTT
CATLGVVNTEAFF
>TRBV6-7|TRBD1|TRBJ2-5|large
TGTGCCAGCAGTTGGGACAGGCAAGAGACCCAGTACTTC
CASSWDRQETQYF
>TRBV2|-|TRBJ1-5|many
TGTGCCAGCAGTGAAGAGGGCCAGCCCCAGCATTTT
CASSEEGQPQHF
>TRBV11-3|-|TRBJ1-5|many
TGTGCCAGCAGCTCCGGCCCGGATCAGCCCCAGCATTTT
CASSSGPDQPQHF
>TRBV10-2|-|TRBJ1-3|many
TGCGCCAGCAGTGAGAATACAGCGAGCTCTGGAAACACCATATATTTT
CASSENTASSGNTIYF
>TRBV30|TRBD2|TRBJ2-5|few
TGTGCCTGGAGTAGGATGGGGGGGTGTGGGGCCCAAGAGACCCAGTACTTC
CAWSRMGGCGAQETQYF
>TRBV5-1|-|TRBJ2-7|once
TGCGCCAGCAGCGGAGGAGCAGGGTCCGAGCAGTACTTC
CASSGGAGSEQYF
>TRBV25-1|-|TRBJ1-1|many
TGTGCCAGCAGTGAATTTAAGGGGCTAGTTACTGAAGCTTTCTTT
CASSEFKGLVTEAFF
>TRBV24-1|TRBD2|TRBJ2-2|-
TGTGCCACCAGTGTGGGCAGGAATGAAAGCGGGATGGCCGTTGGAACCACCGGGGAGCTGTTTTTT
CATSVGRNESGMAVGTTGELFF
>TRBV12-3/TRBV12-4|-|TRBJ2-2|-
TGTGCCAGCAGTTTGACCACCGGGGAGCTGTTTTTT
CASSLTTGELFF
>TRBV11-3|TRBD1|TRBJ1-6|many
TGTGCCAGCAGCTTAGATAGTCAGGGGGCGACCACTAGGGATTCACCCCTCCACTTT
CASSLDSQGATTRDSPLHF
>TRBV25-1|TRBD1|TRBJ1-4|medium-sized
TGTGCCAGCACCACCGGGACAGGTCGGAATGAAAAACTGTTTTTT
CASTTGTGRNEKLFF
>TRBV19|TRBD1|TRBJ1-3|many
TGTGCCAGTAGTCCGGGACAGGGCAACTCTGGAAACACCATATATTTT
CASSPGQGNSGNTIYF
>TRBV12-3/TRBV12-4|TRBD1|TRBJ1-1|few
TGTGCCAGCAGTGCCCGGACAGGGGTTACTGAAGCTTTCTTT
CASSARTGVTEAFF
>TRBV6-2/TRBV6-3|-|TRBJ2-5|many
TGTGCCAGCACCGCTCGGGGTCGGGAGACCCAGTACTTC
CASTARGRETQYF
>TRBV12-3/TRBV12-4|-|TRBJ2-7|-
TGTGCCAGCAGTTTTGGGCAGTTAGGCGAGCAGTACTTC
CASSFGQLGEQYF
>TRBV5-6|-|TRBJ1-2|-
TGTGCCAGCAGCAAAGGTTTTAATCTGGGGGAACGTGGCTACACCTTC
CASSKGFNLGERGYTF
>TRBV20-1|-|TRBJ1-5|-
TGCAGTGAAGGGGACCCAGGGTTGCACCAGCATTTT
CSEGDPGLHQHF
>TRBV6-1|TRBD2|TRBJ2-3|few
TGTGCCAGCAGTGAAATAGCGGGAGGGCGTGATACGCAGTATTTT
CASSEIAGGRDTQYF
>TRBV12-3/TRBV12-4|-|TRBJ1-1|many
TGTGCCAGCAGTTTAAGGGTAGGGATGTCGGACACTGAAGCTTTCTTT
CASSLRVGMSDTEAFF
>TRBV11-2|TRBD1|TRBJ1-2|many
TGTGCCAGCAGCTTAGGACTGAGACAGGGAGGCTATGGCTACACCTTC
CASSLGLRQGGYGYTF
>TRBV28|TRBD1|TRBJ2-7|few
TGTGCCACATTTCCGGGACAGGGGGTCCTACGGCAGTACTTC
CATFPGQGVLRQYF